This entry features one T cell receptor beta chain sequence. Its antigen is currently unknown. Only in-frame clones appear in the TCRdb table, and some are missing; sequencing was by immunoSEQ multiplex PCR. The sample has about 450,000 clones, roughly 80% seen once; the top ten hold less than 15%. This record belongs to a study of shared clonotypes between healthy human individuals. General observations from the study: What limited the represented genetic and exposure-history diversity was the small number of donors. The sampled material consisted only of blood, and tissue repertoires are likely to differ.

The CDR3 covers 16 residues. V lost 8 bases and J lost 0, with 19 bases in between. The V gene's germline CDR1 is MDHEN and CDR2 SYDVKM. Healthy HIV-negative adults without recent acute infections or vaccinations served as donors. There were only Caucasian adults among the donors, and all lived in Nashville, Tennessee. The specimen was PBMCs. This chain uses TRBV28 with TRBJ2-5; a weak D match, TRBD2 (6 bases). The receptor comes from a woman in her forties in good health. Some clones in this sample may be carry-over from other donors' samples. This chain's CDR3 is CASLNAGKRDQETQYF. CDR3 DNA sequence: TGTGCCAGCCTCAACGCCGGGAAGCGGGACCAAGAGACCCAGTACTTC. Supplemented by reference TRBV28 and TRBJ2-5, the full variable domain reads DVKVTQSSRYLVKRTGEKVFLECVQDMDHENMFWYRQDPGLGLRLIYFSYDVKMKEKGDIPEGYSVSREKKERFSLILESASTNQTSMYLCASLNAGKRDQETQYFGPGTRLLVL.